A selection of T cell receptor beta chains follows, all from one sample in a study of beta chain features in type 1 diabetes. Data came from immunoSEQ multiplex PCR; TCRdb stores just in-frame clones and leaves some out. The data hold about 620,000 clones, with 15% observed a single time. Sequenced: naive CD4+ T cells from blood. Source of these receptors: a man aged 18-30 years in good health. Each CDR3 is given without its conserved first and last residue. Some rows have no size entry. The others give once, few or many, or a class for an expanded clone.

v_gene	abundance	j_gene	CDR3aa
TRBV11-3	.	TRBJ1-2	ASSQSAGYGYT
TRBV29-1	.	.	SVRGSPYSYEQY
TRBV7-9	few	TRBJ1-2	ASSHRGQVAYGYT
TRBV7-8	.	TRBJ2-7	ASRGRLGQRNYEQY
TRBV29-1	few	TRBJ1-3	SVSRRLDSSGNTIY
TRBV12-5	.	TRBJ1-1	ASGRDLGITEAF
TRBV29-1	.	TRBJ1-4	SVYRDEKLF
TRBV5-1	few	TRBJ1-1	ASSLASYTEAF
TRBV6-6	.	TRBJ2-7	ASSYVGSSYEQY
TRBV7-9	.	TRBJ2-5	ASTRGRTSVQETQY